The clone carrying this TCR beta chain was recorded only once. The data stem from a study of blood T cell repertoires in COVID-19. Study information: Acute and convalescent COVID-19 specimens originated in the United States, Italy and Spain. T cells, B-cell-depleted T cells, or PBMCs supplied cDNA or gDNA.

The V gene's germline CDR1 is WNHNN and CDR2 SYGVQD (reference sequence). The CDR3 runs to 18 residues. V lost 1 base, J lost 5 bases, and 24 bases lay in between. Assay: immunoSEQ multiplex PCR; the TCRdb copy retains only in-frame clones and omits some. The table records just over 350,000 clones, roughly 87% of them present only once. The age range of participants was about 18 to 89 years, with residence in about 25 US areas. Each recovered donor of Cohort 3 presented with two negative PCRs, clearance, or symptom resolution. This TCR came from a woman in her twenties or thirties who had recovered from COVID-19. The sample was PBMCs or T cells enriched from blood (not recorded which). The chain combines TRBV10-1 with TRBJ2-7, with D possibly TRBD1 on 6 matching bases. The CDR3 is CASSECRERGDKGDEQYF. CDR3 nucleotide sequence: TGCGCCAGCAGTGAGTGTAGGGAGAGGGGCGACAAGGGGGACGAGCAGTACTTC.